One sample yielded the 5 T cell receptor beta chains listed below, sequenced in a study of T cells after yellow fever vaccination. Using its own MiXCR run on the 5' RACE reads, TCRdb lists one record per CDR3 protein. The sample contains approximately 300,000 distinct CDR3 sequences, about 6.9% of which appear only once. The sequences come from PBMCs, collected more than 35 days after the first yellow fever vaccination. Receptor source: a man between 18 and 35 years old who received the YFV17D yellow fever vaccine.

The CDR3 sequence is CAISPSTDYEQYV. The CDR3 DNA sequence: TGTGCCATCAGCCCCAGTACAGACTACGAGCAGTACGTC. The V and J genes are TRBV10-3 and TRBJ2-7; D gene unclear. The CDR3 loop spans 13 amino acids. The germline V gene encodes CDR1 ENHRY and CDR2 SYGVKD. The germline V and J ends were trimmed by 6 bases and 3 bases, with 12 bases remaining between them.

This clonotype was seen ten or more times. The chain combines TRBV7-9 with TRBJ1-1, with D hard to call. Trimming cost V 1 base and J 8 bases, with 14 bases left between them. From germline, CDR1 is SEHNR and CDR2 FQNEAQ (reference sequence). This CDR3 contains 14 residues. Here the CDR3 reads CASSLGPHLTEAFF. CDR3 in DNA: TGTGCCAGCAGCTTAGGTCCCCACCTGACCGAAGCTTTCTTT. Full variable domain (outside the CDR3, taken from reference TRBV7-9 and TRBJ1-1): DTGVSQNPRHKITKRGQNVTFRCDPISEHNRLYWYRQTLGQGPEFLTYFQNEAQLEKSRLLSDRFSAERPKGSFSTLEIQRTEQGDSAMYLCASSLGPHLTEAFFGQGTRLTVV.

This clonotype was seen more than once but under ten times. This chain uses TRBV4-1 with TRBJ1-5; D may be TRBD1 (5 bases). The V gene lost 1 base and the J gene lost 4 bases, with 14 bases spanning the gap. Germline loops: CDR1 MGHRA, CDR2 YSYEKL. The CDR3 totals 16 residues. CDR3 DNA: TGCGCCAGCAGCCAAGGGGAAGGGACGGGGAATCAGCCCCAGCATTTT. As protein: CASSQGEGTGNQPQHF.

This clonotype was observed a handful of times. The chain has TRBV4-3 and TRBJ2-1; tentatively, D is TRBD2 (6 bases). Germline values: CDR1 LGHNA, CDR2 YSLEER. This CDR3 region has 13 residues. Trimming left V 0 bases short and J 13 bases short, with 13 bases between. CDR3 sequence (DNA): TGCGCCAGCAGCCAAGATAAGCGGGCGGCTCAGTTCTTC. It codes for CASSQDKRAAQFF.

This chain links TRBV29-1 with TRBJ1-4; D gene uncertain. V lost 6 bases and J 8 bases, leaving 16 bases between the germline ends. This CDR3 spans 13 amino acids. Germline loops: CDR1 SQVTM, CDR2 ANQGSEA. The CDR3, as DNA: TGCAGCGTAAACCGGGGTCCGGGGGAAAAACTGTTTTTT. Translation: CSVNRGPGEKLFF.